Each of the 5 T cell receptor beta chains below was sequenced from the same sample in a study of shared clonotypes between healthy human individuals. Data came from immunoSEQ multiplex PCR; TCRdb stores just in-frame clones and leaves some out. The sample includes approximately 500,000 clones, approximately 78% seen only once; the top ten take about 12%. The sample taken for sequencing was PBMCs. The receptors originated from a woman in her forties in good health. Some clones in this sample may be carry-over from other donors' samples.

This clone was counted a single time. This specimen includes other DNA sequences encoding the same CDR3. This chain uses TRBV2 with TRBJ2-5; D is possibly TRBD2 (6 bases). Germline V gives CDR1 SNHLY, CDR2 FYNNEI. Trimming pared 6 bases from V and 5 bases from J, leaving 13 bases between. The CDR3 has 13 residues. CDR3 in amino acids: CASRGEGRETQYF. In DNA form, the CDR3 reads TGTGCCAGCAGGGGGGAAGGGAGGGAGACCCAGTACTTC.

The chain links TRBV10-3 to TRBJ2-7, with 8 bases that match TRBD1. The V and J ends lost 2 bases and 7 bases, in that order; junction bases with no gene match: 10. The CDR3 contains 15 residues. The germline CDR1 and CDR2 sequences are ENHRY and SYGVKD. The DNA of the CDR3 is TGTGCCATCAGTGAGCCGCGGACAGGGATTAGGGAGCAGTACTTC. This encodes CAISEPRTGIREQYF.

This chain links TRBV19 with TRBJ2-1; possible D gene TRBD1, 5 bases. The CDR3 covers 14 residues. CDR1 and CDR2 from the germline V gene are LNHDA and SQIVND (reference sequence). V was shortened by 5 bases and J by 5 bases, with 13 bases between the two germline ends. The chain's CDR3 is CASSPLGRDNEQFF. For the CDR3, the DNA is TGTGCCAGTAGTCCCCTCGGCAGGGACAATGAGCAGTTCTTC.

J is TRBJ2-5 and V is TRBV5-1, with 14 nucleotides matching TRBD2. The CDR3 runs to 17 residues. With V trimmed by 4 bases and J by 5 bases, 10 bases remained unmatched. Germline assignment: CDR1 SGHRS and CDR2 YFSETQ. The CDR3 DNA follows: TGCGCCAGCAGCCCGAGACTAGCGGGAGGGCCGGAGGAGACCCAGTACTTC. Translated: CASSPRLAGGPEETQYF.

V is TRBV2 and J is TRBJ2-2; D perhaps matches TRBD1 (6 bases). Germline values: CDR1 SNHLY, CDR2 FYNNEI. Trimming shortened V by 4 bases and J by 3 bases, and 12 bases separated the two germline ends. The CDR3 runs 15 residues. CDR3 amino acids: CASSVRQGHTGELFF. The CDR3 DNA is TGTGCCAGCAGTGTGCGCCAGGGGCACACCGGGGAGCTGTTTTTT. Using reference TRBV2 and TRBJ2-2 for the parts outside the CDR3, the full variable domain is EPEVTQTPSHQVTQMGQEVILRCVPISNHLYFYWYRQILGQKVEFLVSFYNNEISEKSEIFDDQFSVERPDGSNFTLKIRSTKLEDSAMYFCASSVRQGHTGELFFGEGSRLTVL.